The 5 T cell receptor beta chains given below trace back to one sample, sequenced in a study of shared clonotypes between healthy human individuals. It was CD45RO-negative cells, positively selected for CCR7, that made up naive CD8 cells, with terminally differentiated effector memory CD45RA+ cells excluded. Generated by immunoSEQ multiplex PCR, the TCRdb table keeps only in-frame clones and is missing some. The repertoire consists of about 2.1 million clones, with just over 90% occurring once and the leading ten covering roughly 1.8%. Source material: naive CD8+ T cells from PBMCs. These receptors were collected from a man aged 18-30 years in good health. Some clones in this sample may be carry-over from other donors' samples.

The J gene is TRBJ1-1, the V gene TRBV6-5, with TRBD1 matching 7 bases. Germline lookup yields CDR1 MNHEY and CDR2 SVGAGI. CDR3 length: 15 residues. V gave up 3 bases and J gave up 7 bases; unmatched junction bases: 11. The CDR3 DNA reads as TGTGCCAGCAGTTATTCCGACAGGGTTGGGTTTGAAGCTTTCTTT. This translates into CASSYSDRVGFEAFF.

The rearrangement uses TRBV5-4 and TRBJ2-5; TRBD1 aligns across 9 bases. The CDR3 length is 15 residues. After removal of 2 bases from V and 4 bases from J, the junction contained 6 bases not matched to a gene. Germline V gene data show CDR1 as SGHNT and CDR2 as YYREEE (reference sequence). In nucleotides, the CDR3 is TGTGCCAGCAGCTTTCCTGGACAGGGGCGAGAGACCCAGTACTTC. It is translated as CASSFPGQGRETQYF.

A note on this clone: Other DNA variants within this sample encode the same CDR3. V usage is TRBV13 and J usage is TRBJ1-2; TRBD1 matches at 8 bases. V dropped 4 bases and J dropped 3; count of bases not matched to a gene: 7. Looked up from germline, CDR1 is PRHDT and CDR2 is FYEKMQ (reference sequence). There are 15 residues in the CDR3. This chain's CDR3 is CASSSQGARHYGYTF. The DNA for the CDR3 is TGTGCCAGCAGCTCGCAGGGGGCGCGGCACTATGGCTACACCTTC.

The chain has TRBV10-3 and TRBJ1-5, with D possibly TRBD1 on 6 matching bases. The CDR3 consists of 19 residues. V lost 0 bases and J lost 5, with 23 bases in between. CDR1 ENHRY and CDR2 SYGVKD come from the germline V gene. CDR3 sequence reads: CAISESGGARARRDQPQHF. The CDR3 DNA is TGTGCCATCAGTGAGTCTGGGGGCGCCAGGGCAAGAAGAGATCAGCCCCAGCATTTT.

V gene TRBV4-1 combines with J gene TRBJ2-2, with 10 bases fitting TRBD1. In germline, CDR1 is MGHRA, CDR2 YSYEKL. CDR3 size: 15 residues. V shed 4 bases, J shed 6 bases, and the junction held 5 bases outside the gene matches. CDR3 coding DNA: TGCGCCAGCAGCCGCGGACAGGGGGAGTCCGGGGAGCTGTTTTTT. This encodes CASSRGQGESGELFF.